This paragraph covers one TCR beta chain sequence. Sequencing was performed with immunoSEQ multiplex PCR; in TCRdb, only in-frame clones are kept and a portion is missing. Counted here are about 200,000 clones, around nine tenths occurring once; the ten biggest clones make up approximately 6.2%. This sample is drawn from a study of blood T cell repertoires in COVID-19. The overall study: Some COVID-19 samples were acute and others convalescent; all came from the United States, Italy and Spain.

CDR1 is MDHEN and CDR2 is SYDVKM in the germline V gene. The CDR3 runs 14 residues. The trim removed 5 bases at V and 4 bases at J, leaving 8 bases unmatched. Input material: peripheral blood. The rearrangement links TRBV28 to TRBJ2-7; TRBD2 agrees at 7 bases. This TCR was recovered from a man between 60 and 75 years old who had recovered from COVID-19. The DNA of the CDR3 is TGTGCCAGCAGTCTGGTGGGGACTATATACGAGCAGTACTTC. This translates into CASSLVGTIYEQYF. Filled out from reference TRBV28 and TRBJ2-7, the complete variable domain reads DVKVTQSSRYLVKRTGEKVFLECVQDMDHENMFWYRQDPGLGLRLIYFSYDVKMKEKGDIPEGYSVSREKKERFSLILESASTNQTSMYLCASSLVGTIYEQYFGPGTRLTVT.